Presented here are 20 T cell receptor beta chains from one specimen sequenced in a study of blood T cell repertoires in COVID-19. The data were produced by immunoSEQ multiplex PCR, yet TCRdb's version contains in-frame clones alone and is incomplete. The sample holds about half a million clones, 89% seen once. The sample was peripheral blood. These receptors came from a man in his late teens or twenties with COVID-19, enrolled during active disease.

V usage is TRBV19 and J usage is TRBJ2-7; perhaps TRBD1 as D (6 bases). The germline gives CDR1 LNHDA, CDR2 SQIVND (reference sequence). V lost 4 bases and J 2 bases, leaving 9 bases between the germline ends. This CDR3 comprises 13 residues. This CDR3 is CASSRTATYEQYF. In nucleotides, the CDR3 is TGTGCCAGTAGTAGGACAGCCACCTACGAGCAGTACTTC.

The chain couples TRBV6-5 to TRBJ1-5; no clear D. Trimming pared 5 bases from V and 8 bases from J, leaving 13 bases between. The V gene's germline CDR1 is MNHEY and CDR2 SVGAGI. The CDR3 runs to 13 residues. CDR3 DNA: TGTGCCAGCAGTACCTATATCGGGGAGCCCCAGCATTTT. It yields the protein CASSTYIGEPQHF.

The V gene is TRBV5-8, the J gene TRBJ1-5; tentative D call: TRBD1 (5 bases). The V end was cut by 4 bases, the J end by 1 base, with 12 bases between. CDR1 is SGHTS, CDR2 YDEGEE, per germline. The CDR3 has 15 residues. CDR3 region: CASSSHGGSNQPQHF. CDR3 DNA: TGTGCCAGCAGCAGCCATGGGGGGAGCAATCAGCCCCAGCATTTT.

This clone occurred once. This sequence joins TRBV6-6 and TRBJ1-2, with 10 positions matching TRBD1. The CDR3 contains 14 residues. CDR1 and CDR2 from the germline V gene are MNHNY and SVGAGI (reference sequence). Losses at the gene ends were 3 bases for V and 8 bases for J; bases not matched to a gene: 6. CDR3 coding DNA: TGTGCCAGCAGTTATGTGGGACAGGGGCGAGGCTACACCTTC. Residues: CASSYVGQGRGYTF.

The CDR3 nucleotides read TGTGCCAGCAGCTCTAGGGACAGTGCGCGTGAAGCTTTCTTT. Translated: CASSSRDSAREAFF. V gene TRBV5-4 combines with J gene TRBJ1-1, with TRBD1 identical over 7 bases. CDR3 length: 14 amino acids. Germline loops: CDR1 SGHNT, CDR2 YYREEE (reference sequence). With 3 bases clipped from V and 7 bases from J, the junction kept 9 bases outside the gene matches. Looking up the rest from reference TRBV5-4 and TRBJ1-1 gives the full variable domain: ETGVTQSPTHLIKTRGQQVTLRCSSQSGHNTVSWYQQALGQGPQFIFQYYREEENGRGNFPPRFSGLQFPNYSSELNVNALELDDSALYLCASSSRDSAREAFFGQGTRLTVV.

CDR3 DNA sequence: TGTGCCACCAGTGATGCCGGGACTAGCGGAAGGCGGGGTTACAATGAGCAGTTCTTC. Protein sequence: CATSDAGTSGRRGYNEQFF. The chain carries TRBV24-1 and TRBJ2-1, with 11 positions matching TRBD2. V dropped 3 bases and J dropped 4; count of bases not matched to a gene: 13. This CDR3 region has 19 residues. CDR1 and CDR2 (germline): KGHDR, SFDVKD.

The chain uses TRBV5-6 and TRBJ2-5, with D perhaps TRBD2 (7 bases). The ends were cut back, 0 bases at V and 3 bases at J, with 9 bases in the middle. CDR1 and CDR2 from the germline V gene are SGHDT and YYEEEE. CDR3 length: 14 amino acids. In DNA, the CDR3 is TGTGCCAGCAGCTTGGCGGGGGGCGAAGAGACCCAGTACTTC. Its translation: CASSLAGGEETQYF.

The rearrangement joins TRBV6-4 to TRBJ1-5; 8 bases line up with TRBD1. The V and J ends lost 5 bases and 6 bases, in that order; junction bases with no gene match: 3. Germline CDR1 and CDR2: MRHNA and SNTAGT. The CDR3 runs 13 residues. CDR3 in DNA: TGTGCCAGCAGTTCACAGGGGGGTCAGCCCCAGCATTTT. Translating gives CASSSQGGQPQHF.

This chain links TRBV27 with TRBJ1-2; D is ambiguous. Germline CDR1 and CDR2: MNHEY and SMNVEV (reference sequence). This CDR3 has 14 residues. The V end lost 4 bases, the J end lost 0 bases, and 9 bases lay between the germline ends. The chain's CDR3 is CASSWSGANYGYTF. The DNA for the CDR3 is TGTGCCAGCAGTTGGAGTGGAGCTAACTATGGCTACACCTTC.

This clone was detected only a few times. This chain uses TRBV25-1 with TRBJ1-5; D is unresolved. Germline values: CDR1 MGHDK, CDR2 SYGVNS. The CDR3 consists of 15 residues. The V and J ends lost 1 base and 0 bases respectively, with 7 bases between them. The CDR3 DNA follows: TGTGCCAGCAGTGAATGGGCAGATAGCAATCAGCCCCAGCATTTT. This sequence encodes CASSEWADSNQPQHF.

The V gene is TRBV27, the J gene TRBJ2-1; D gene ambiguous. V shed 4 bases and J shed 8 bases, with 18 bases lying between them. Germline V gene lookup returns CDR1 MNHEY and CDR2 SMNVEV (reference sequence). The CDR3 consists of 15 residues. The CDR3 coding sequence is TGTGCCAGCAGTTCTCGGCAGGTTGGTAGTTATGAGCAGTTCTTC. It translates to CASSSRQVGSYEQFF.

This chain uses TRBV21-1 with TRBJ2-3; no check of the table's D call, TRBD1, against the DNA was made. TRBV21-1 is marked as a pseudogene. The CDR3 is 17 amino acids. The CDR3 DNA sequence: TGTGCCAGCAGGGAAAGTGTCGACAGTGTAAGCACAGATACGCAGTATTTT. It specifies CASRESVDSVSTDTQYF.

This clone was seen a handful of times. The chain employs TRBV5-6 and TRBJ1-1; D gene unclear. Germline V gene data show CDR1 as SGHDT and CDR2 as YYEEEE. The CDR3 is 13 amino acids. V was cut by 1 base and J by 6 bases, with 10 bases left in between. CDR3 protein: CASSLFYGAEAFF. In DNA, the CDR3 is TGTGCCAGCAGCTTGTTTTACGGGGCTGAAGCTTTCTTT.

The chain has TRBV7-2 and TRBJ2-1; no clear D. The germline V gene has CDR1 SGHTA and CDR2 FQGNSA. V was shortened by 2 bases and J by 0 bases, with 14 bases between the two germline ends. The CDR3 has 17 residues. The CDR3 nucleotides are TGTGCCAGCAGCTTATTGAGTGACTCCAACTCCTACAATGAGCAGTTCTTC. It specifies CASSLLSDSNSYNEQFF.

The rearrangement joins TRBV30 to TRBJ2-3, with 8 bases identical to TRBD2. V lost 0 bases to trimming and J lost 5 bases; unmatched junction nucleotides: 7. Germline V gene sequence: CDR1 GTSNPN, CDR2 SVGIG (reference sequence). The CDR3 runs to 15 residues. In nucleotides, the CDR3 is TGTGCCTGGAGTGTGTCCAGCGGGAGTCAAGATACGCAGTATTTT. Protein: CAWSVSSGSQDTQYF.

This clone appeared once. The gene calls are TRBV3-1 (or the pseudogene TRBV3-2) and TRBJ1-2; no clear D gene. The CDR3 is made up of 13 amino acids. V was clipped by 0 bases and J by 7 bases, with 9 bases between them. Germline lookup yields CDR1 LGHDT and CDR2 YNNKEL (reference sequence). CDR3: CASSQDLTPGYTF. Here the CDR3 DNA reads TGTGCCAGCAGCCAAGACCTTACTCCTGGCTACACCTTC.

V gene TRBV23-1 combines with J gene TRBJ2-5, with TRBD1 matching over 8 bases. TRBV23-1 is noted as an ORF with a role that remains uncertain. The CDR3 length is 16 residues. V shed 0 bases and J 5 bases; nucleotides not matched to a gene: 8. In DNA, the CDR3 is TGCGCCAGCAGTCAATCGCGTGGACAGGGAGGTGAGACCCAGTACTTC. Protein product: CASSQSRGQGGETQYF.

The V and J genes are TRBV15 and TRBJ1-4; 8 nucleotides line up with TRBD1. Germline CDR1 and CDR2: LNHNV and YYDKDF (reference sequence). The CDR3 totals 14 residues. J lost 6 bases, V lost 5 bases, and 5 bases had no gene match. The chain's CDR3 is CATSPRTGYEKLFF. The CDR3 DNA reads TGTGCCACCAGCCCACGGACAGGGTATGAAAAACTGTTTTTT.

This clone was observed once. The V gene is TRBV6-5, the J gene TRBJ1-2, with D perhaps matching TRBD1 (6 bases). Trimming removed 7 bases from V and 8 bases from J, with 17 bases in between. The CDR3 is made up of 13 amino acids. Germline CDR1 is MNHEY and CDR2 is SVGAGI. In DNA form, the CDR3 reads TGTGCCAGCATGATGGTACAGGGAAGGGGCTACACCTTC. This sequence encodes CASMMVQGRGYTF.

To note about this clone: One end of the junction varies from germline; a read error may be responsible. The rearrangement joins TRBV6-1 to TRBJ2-5, with 8 bases aligning to TRBD1. CDR3 length equals 14 residues. CDR1 is MNHNS and CDR2 is SASEGT in the germline V gene. This CDR3 reads CASREARGLGSQYF. CDR3 nucleotide sequence: TGTGCCAGCAGGGAAGCCAGGGGGCTGGGGTCCCAGTACTTC.